Reported below is one TCR beta chain. Antigen unknown. V lost 3 bases to trimming and J lost 7 bases, with 13 bases between them. Germline CDR1 GTSNPN, CDR2 SVGIG (reference sequence). CDR3 length equals 13 residues. The data are from a study of neoadjuvant nivolumab and ipilimumab in lung cancer. The assay was immunoSEQ multiplex PCR, and TCRdb's table has in-frame clones only and misses some. The table lists tens of thousands of clones, roughly 84% of them singletons. Overall study results and limits: TCR sequencing covered a small number of samples. Resected tumors had greater TCR richness and clonality than uninvolved lung.

Sequencing was performed on peripheral blood, taken before neoadjuvant nivolumab, alone or with ipilimumab. This TCR came from an adult with non-small cell lung cancer. The V gene is TRBV30, the J gene TRBJ1-5; the D gene is possibly TRBD1 (5 bases). CDR3 bases: TGTGCCTGGAGCGGGGCCGACAGACAGCCCCAGCATTTT. Translated, it gives CAWSGADRQPQHF.